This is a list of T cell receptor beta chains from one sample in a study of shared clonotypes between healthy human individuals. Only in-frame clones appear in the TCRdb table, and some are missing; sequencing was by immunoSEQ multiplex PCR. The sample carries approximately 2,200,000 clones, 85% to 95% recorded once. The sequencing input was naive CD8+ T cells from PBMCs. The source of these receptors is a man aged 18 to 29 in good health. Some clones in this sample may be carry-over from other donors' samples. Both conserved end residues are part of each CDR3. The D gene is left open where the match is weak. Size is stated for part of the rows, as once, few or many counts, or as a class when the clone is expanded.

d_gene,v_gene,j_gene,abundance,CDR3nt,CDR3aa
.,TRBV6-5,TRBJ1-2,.,TGTGCCAGCAGTTACTCGCACAGCTTCTATGGCTACACCTTC,CASSYSHSFYGYTF
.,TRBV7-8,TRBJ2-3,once,TGTGCCAGCAGCTTAGCGGACAGCAGGAGTAATACGCAGTATTTT,CASSLADSRSNTQYF
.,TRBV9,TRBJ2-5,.,TGTGCCAGCAGCGGCCCCCTCACAGCAAGCCAAGAGACCCAGTACTTC,CASSGPLTASQETQYF
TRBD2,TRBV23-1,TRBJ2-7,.,TGCGCCAGCAGTCCACGGACTAGCGGGAAATCCCACGAGCAGTACTTC,CASSPRTSGKSHEQYF
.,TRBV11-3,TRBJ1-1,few,TGTGCCAGCAGCTTGGACAGAATGAACACTGAAGCTTTCTTT,CASSLDRMNTEAFF
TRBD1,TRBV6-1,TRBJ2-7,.,TGTGCCAGCAGTGAAGCTCCCCCCGGGACAGGTTACTACGAGCAGTACTTC,CASSEAPPGTGYYEQYF
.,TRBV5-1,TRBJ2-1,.,TGCGCCAGCACCTTGGGGGCGGCAGGGGCCTACAATGAGCAGTTCTTC,CASTLGAAGAYNEQFF
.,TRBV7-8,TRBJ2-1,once,TGTGCCAGCAGCCCCGACAGTAACAATGAGCAGTTCTTC,CASSPDSNNEQFF
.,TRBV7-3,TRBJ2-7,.,TGTGCCAGCAGCCAAAGGTCGGACTACGAGCAGTACTTC,CASSQRSDYEQYF
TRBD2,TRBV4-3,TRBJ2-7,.,TGCGCCAGCAGCCTCGGACGGGGGGTTGAGCAGTACTTC,CASSLGRGVEQYF
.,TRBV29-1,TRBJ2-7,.,TGCAGCGTTAGCGAACCTGACGAGCAGTACTTC,CSVSEPDEQYF
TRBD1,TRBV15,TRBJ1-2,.,TGTGCCACCAGCAGAAATAGACAGGGGGACTATGGCTACACCTTC,CATSRNRQGDYGYTF
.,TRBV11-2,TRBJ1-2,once,TGTGCCAGCAGCTTATCCGGTGGGGGTGGCTACACCTTC,CASSLSGGGGYTF
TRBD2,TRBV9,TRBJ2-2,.,TGTGCCAGCACCATAGCGGGATTCGGCACCGGGGAGCTGTTTTTT,CASTIAGFGTGELFF
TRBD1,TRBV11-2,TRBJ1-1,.,TGTGCCAGCAGCCTCTGGACAGGGCTGAACACTGAAGCTTTCTTT,CASSLWTGLNTEAFF
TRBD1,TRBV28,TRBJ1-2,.,TGTGCCAGCAGAGGGACAGGAGGCATTGGCTACACCTTC,CASRGTGGIGYTF
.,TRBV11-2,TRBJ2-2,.,TGTGCCAGCAGCTTCATCCCGAACACCGGGGAGCTGTTTTTT,CASSFIPNTGELFF
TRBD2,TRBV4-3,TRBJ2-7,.,TGCGCCAGCAGCCAAGCCTCTCCGGGACTAGCGGGGTACTACGAGCAGTACTTC,CASSQASPGLAGYYEQYF
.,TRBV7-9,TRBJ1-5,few,TGTGCCAGCAGCTTAGAGGGAGGGCATCAGCCCCAGCATTTT,CASSLEGGHQPQHF
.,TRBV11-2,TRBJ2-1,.,TGTGCCAGCAGCTTAGGGGGCGGGTTGTTCTTC,CASSLGGGLFF
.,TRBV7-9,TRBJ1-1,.,TGTGCCAGCAGCTTAACTGGGCAGTGGAACACTGAAGCTTTCTTT,CASSLTGQWNTEAFF
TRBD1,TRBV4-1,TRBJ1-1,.,TGCGCCAGCAGCCAAGATCGCGGGACAGGGAGGACTGAAGCTTTCTTT,CASSQDRGTGRTEAFF
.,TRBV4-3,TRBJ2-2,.,TGCGCCAGCAGGCCCAGGGTGGAGAACACCGGGGAGCTGTTTTTT,CASRPRVENTGELFF
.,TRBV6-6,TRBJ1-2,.,TGTGCCAGCACCGAAGGGGGGGGGAGTGGCTACACCTTC,CASTEGGGSGYTF
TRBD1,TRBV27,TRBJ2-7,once,TGTGCCAGCAGCCACGGGACAGCCTACGAGCAGTACTTC,CASSHGTAYEQYF
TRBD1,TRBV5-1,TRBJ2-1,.,TGCGCCAGCAGCTTTGGACAGGGGATCAATGAGCAGTTCTTC,CASSFGQGINEQFF
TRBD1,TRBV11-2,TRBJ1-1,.,TGTGCCAGCAGCTTAGACCGGGACAGGGGGCGGAACACTGAAGCTTTCTTT,CASSLDRDRGRNTEAFF
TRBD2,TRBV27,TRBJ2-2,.,TGTGCCAACCCTAGCGGGAGTAGAGTCGGGGAGCTGTTTTTT,CANPSGSRVGELFF
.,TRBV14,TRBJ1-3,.,TGTGCCAGCAGCCAACTTGACACGGGCTCTGGAAACACCATATATTTT,CASSQLDTGSGNTIYF
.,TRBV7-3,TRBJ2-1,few,TGTGCCAGCAGCTACGGGGTTCAAGATGAGCAGTTCTTC,CASSYGVQDEQFF
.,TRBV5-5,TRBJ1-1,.,TGTGCCAGCAGCCCCAGGGTGGCGAACACTGAAGCTTTCTTT,CASSPRVANTEAFF
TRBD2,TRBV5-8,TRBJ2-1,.,TGTGCCAGCAGCTTGCTTACTAGCGGCCCCTACAATGAGCAGTTCTTC,CASSLLTSGPYNEQFF
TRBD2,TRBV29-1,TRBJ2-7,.,TGCAGCGTTGATGGGCTAGCGGGAGAGTACGAGCAGTACTTC,CSVDGLAGEYEQYF
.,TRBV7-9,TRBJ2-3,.,TGTGCCAGCAGCCCAAAGTCGGCAGCTACAGATACGCAGTATTTT,CASSPKSAATDTQYF
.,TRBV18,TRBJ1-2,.,TGTGCCAGCTCACCCGACGGCCGCTTGGTCGGCTACACCTTC,CASSPDGRLVGYTF
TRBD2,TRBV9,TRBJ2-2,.,TGTGCCAGCAGCGACCCCGTAGCGGGAGGGCCAGGGGAGCTGTTTTTT,CASSDPVAGGPGELFF
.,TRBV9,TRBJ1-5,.,TGTGCCAGCAGCGCAGGAACAGGGCTTAGCAATCAGCCCCAGCATTTT,CASSAGTGLSNQPQHF
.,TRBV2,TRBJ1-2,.,TGTGCCACCCTGGGCGGGCAGGACTATGGCTACACCTTC,CATLGGQDYGYTF
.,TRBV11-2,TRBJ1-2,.,TGTGCCAGCAGCTCCCGGGACCGTAGGGACTATGGCTACACCTTC,CASSSRDRRDYGYTF
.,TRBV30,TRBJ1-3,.,TGTGCCTGGAAACAGGGAAACACCATATATTTT,CAWKQGNTIYF
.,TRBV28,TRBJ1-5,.,TGTGCCAGCAGTTGGTCAAGTACCCCCCCCTATAGCAATCAGCCCCAGCATTTT,CASSWSSTPPYSNQPQHF
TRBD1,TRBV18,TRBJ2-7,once,TGTGCCAGCTCACCCATGGACAGGATCTACGAGCAGTACTTC,CASSPMDRIYEQYF
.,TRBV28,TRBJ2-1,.,TGTGCCAGCAGTTTATCCCGGGGAGGACAAGGAAACAATGAGCAGTTCTTC,CASSLSRGGQGNNEQFF
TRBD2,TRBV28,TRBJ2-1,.,TGTGCCAGCAGTTTGGTAGTTCGTGGAGCGGGAGTCAATGAGCAGTTCTTC,CASSLVVRGAGVNEQFF
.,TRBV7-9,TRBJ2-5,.,TGTGCCAGCAGCTTGTGGAAGCAAGAGACCCAGTACTTC,CASSLWKQETQYF
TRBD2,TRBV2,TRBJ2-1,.,TGTGCCAGCAGTGACTTCCCGCTAGCGGTGGGGACCTACAATGAGCAGTTCTTC,CASSDFPLAVGTYNEQFF
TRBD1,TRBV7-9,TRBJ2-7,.,TGTGCCAGCAGCTTAAAGCAGGGCACAGGGGGCTCCTACGAGCAGTACTTC,CASSLKQGTGGSYEQYF
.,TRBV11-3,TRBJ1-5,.,TGTGCCGCGGGCGGGTGTAATCAGCCCCAGCATTTT,CAAGGCNQPQHF
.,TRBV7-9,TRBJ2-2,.,TGTGCCAGCAGTGCCGGAAACCCGAACACCGGGGAGCTGTTTTTT,CASSAGNPNTGELFF
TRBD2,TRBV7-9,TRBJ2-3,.,TGTGGCCAATCCCTAGCGGGAGCGGAAGATACGCAGTATTTT,CGQSLAGAEDTQYF
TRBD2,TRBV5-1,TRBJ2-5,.,TGCGCCAGCAGCTTGGAGGGAGGGGTACAAGAGACCCAGTACTTC,CASSLEGGVQETQYF
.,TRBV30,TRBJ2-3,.,TGTGCCGGCAGGTTTTTAGCTACGCAGTATTTT,CAGRFLATQYF
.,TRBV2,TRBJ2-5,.,TGTGCCCGGCGGTGGCGTGGAGGAGAGACCCAGTACTTC,CARRWRGGETQYF
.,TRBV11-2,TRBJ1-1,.,TGTGCCAGCAGCTTAGCTAACTTAGGAGCTTTCTTT,CASSLANLGAFF
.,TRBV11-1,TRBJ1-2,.,TGTGCCAGCAGCTCAGAATACCTCCCTGGGGGCTACACCTTC,CASSSEYLPGGYTF
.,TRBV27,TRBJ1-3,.,TGTGCCAGCAGTCCGCGATGGGGGGGGGCCGGAAACACCATATATTTT,CASSPRWGGAGNTIYF
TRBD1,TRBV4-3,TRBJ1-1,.,TGCGCCAGCAGCCAAGATGAACAGGGGGCCCTGAACACTGAAGCTTTCTTT,CASSQDEQGALNTEAFF